This T cell receptor (beta chain) emerged from a study of CXCR3-negative and CXCR3-positive naive CD8 T cells. Overall study findings and caveats: Naive CXCR3-positive cells had TRB CDR3s more hydrophobic than those of CXCR3-negative naive cells.

The CDR3 has 14 amino acids. CDR1 is MDHEN and CDR2 is SYDVKM in the germline V gene. In preparing the TRB cDNA libraries, 5' RACE with UMI labels was used. TCRdb reprocessed the 5' RACE reads and stores each CDR3 protein as one record, lacking DNA. The sample's table shows approximately 140,000 distinct CDR3 sequences. Note on this clonotype: Its specificity is unknown.

A few hundred thousand cells per CD8+ T cell subset were flow-sorted in triplicate. This sequence was found in a human donor in good health. Some clones in this sample may be carry-over from other donors' samples. What was sequenced was naive CXCR3+ CD8+ T cells from blood. Subset given: CD45RO-CCR7+CD27+CD95- naive CD8+ T cells expressing CXCR3 (TNR3+). The chain links TRBV28 to TRBJ2-5; the TCRdb call, TRBD1, lacks DNA for checking. Here the CDR3 reads CASSLAGEGETQYF.